This entry describes one T cell receptor (beta chain). The antigen remains unidentified. The PCR ran on 60 Vbeta and 13 Jbeta primers. TCRdb's table, derived via immunoSEQ multiplex PCR, lists solely in-frame clones and lacks some. Among about 96,000 clones listed, roughly 79% were seen once. The data are from a study of cytomegalovirus exposure and HLA in healthy donors. The CDR3 is 18 residues long. The V segment lost 0 bases and the J segment 2 bases; nucleotides outside the gene matches: 12. CDR1 and CDR2 from the germline V gene are SGHRS and YFSETQ. Regarding the study as a whole: Within an earlier analysis, most TCR beta V segments proved productive either about 87% or about 30% of the time. There were around 160 TCR beta chains listed as cytomegalovirus-associated. Later on, analysis showed that most CMV-associated TCR beta chains appeared to be HLA-restricted. Sequencing depth roughly uniform across donors was assumed in presence/absence analyses.

Input material: PBMCs. The chain links TRBV5-1 to TRBJ2-7; 9 bases align to TRBD2. This sequence originates from a woman aged 70-85 years in good health and CMV-seropositive. CDR3 in amino acids: CASSLESLAGMVPYEQYF. The CDR3 DNA reads TGCGCCAGCAGCTTGGAGTCTCTAGCGGGGATGGTTCCCTACGAGCAGTACTTC.